Sequencing of this TCR beta chain was carried out in a study of vaccination effects on CD4 cells after COVID-19. Study-level information: Ahead of sequencing, the ViraFEST assay grew antigen-specific CD4+ T cells using viral peptide pools. Findings and limits, study-wide: Late in the post-vaccination period, infection-induced and vaccine-induced clones underwent marked clonal contraction.

For this clone: No antigen is known for it.

Subsequent to a culture period of about ten days, CD4+ T cells were isolated. According to the study, vaccine recipients showed no prior SARS-CoV-2 infection and negative nucleocapsid antibodies. The authors replaced half the medium with IL-2 medium on days 3 and 7. TCRdb's table, derived via immunoSEQ multiplex PCR, lists solely in-frame clones and lacks some. The sample shows around 40,000 clones, about 70% of them seen only once. Trimming cost V 3 bases and J 8 bases; bases outside gene matches: 10. The length of the CDR3 is 15 residues. CDR1 is SGHRS and CDR2 is YFSETQ in the germline V gene. The V and J genes are TRBV5-1 and TRBJ1-2; the match to TRBD1 covers 10 bases. The TCR was taken from a human donor who received a COVID-19 vaccine. Specimen: CD4+ T cells from PBMCs cultured without peptide, collected before COVID-19 vaccination. CDR3 protein: CASSSATGTGEGYTF. The DNA for the CDR3 is TGCGCCAGCAGCTCGGCGACCGGGACAGGGGAAGGCTACACCTTC.